This TCR beta chain was recovered during a study of beta chain features in type 1 diabetes. The overall study: Healthy donors resembled patients in age, gender and cell yields.

From germline, CDR1 is SQVTM and CDR2 ANQGSEA. This CDR3 spans 12 amino acids. V gave up 6 bases and J gave up 6 bases; unmatched junction bases: 4. Every bit of the isolated RNA underwent reverse transcription, so sequencing read expressed TCRB transcripts. Reads from naive, central memory and regulatory T cell samples averaged about 3.57 million. Here immunoSEQ multiplex PCR was the method, and the copy in TCRdb shows in-frame clones only, minus some. The table records approximately 730,000 clones, around 15% of them present only once. Points from the study as a whole: TCRB CDR3 length was moderately but significantly reduced in all four CD4+ subsets of Type 1 diabetes patients.

Only a few counts were recorded for this clone. What it binds is unknown. The chain links TRBV29-1 to TRBJ1-5; 8 bases match TRBD1. The source is a man in his late teens or twenties with type 1 diabetes. The sample comprised naive CD4+ T cells from blood. CDR3 bases: TGCAGCGTGACAGGGGCGGGTCAGCCCCAGCATTTT. This translates into CSVTGAGQPQHF.